This TCR beta chain was sequenced during a study of blood T cell repertoires in COVID-19. At the level of the study: Samples of COVID-19 (acute and convalescent) were obtained from the United States, Italy and Spain.

Clones were read by immunoSEQ multiplex PCR, and TCRdb kept only the in-frame ones, dropping some. The sample includes around 280,000 clones, about 83% of them seen just once. The CDR3 is 14 amino acids. Germline V CDR1 and CDR2: LGHDT, YNNKEL (reference sequence). J lost 13 bases, V lost 4 bases, and 7 bases had no gene match. The source material was PBMCs or T cells enriched from blood (not recorded which). This clonotype was sampled from a woman aged 40-49 years who had recovered from COVID-19. V gene TRBV3-1 (or the pseudogene TRBV3-2) combines with J gene TRBJ2-1; TRBD2 aligns across 13 bases. The CDR3 reads CASSPTSGRAGQFF. CDR3 nucleotides: TGTGCCAGCAGCCCCACTAGCGGGAGGGCCGGACAGTTCTTC.